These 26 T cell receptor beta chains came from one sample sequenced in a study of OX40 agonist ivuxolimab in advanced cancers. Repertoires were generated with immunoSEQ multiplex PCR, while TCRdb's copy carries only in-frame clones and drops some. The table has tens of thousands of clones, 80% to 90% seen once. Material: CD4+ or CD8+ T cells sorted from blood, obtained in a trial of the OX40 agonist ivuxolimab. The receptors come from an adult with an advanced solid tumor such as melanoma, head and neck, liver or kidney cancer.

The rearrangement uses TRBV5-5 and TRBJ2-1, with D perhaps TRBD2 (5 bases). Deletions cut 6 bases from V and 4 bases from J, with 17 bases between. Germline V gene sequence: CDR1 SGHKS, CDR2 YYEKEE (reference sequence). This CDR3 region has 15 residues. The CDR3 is CASTLADDPYNEQFF. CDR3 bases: TGTGCCAGCACCCTAGCCGATGACCCATACAATGAGCAGTTCTTC.

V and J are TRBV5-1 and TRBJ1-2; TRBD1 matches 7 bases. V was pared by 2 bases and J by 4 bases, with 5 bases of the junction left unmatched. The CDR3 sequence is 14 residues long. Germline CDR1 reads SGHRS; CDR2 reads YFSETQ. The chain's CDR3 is CASSLDRALYGYTF. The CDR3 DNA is TGCGCCAGCAGCTTAGACAGGGCCCTCTATGGCTACACCTTC.

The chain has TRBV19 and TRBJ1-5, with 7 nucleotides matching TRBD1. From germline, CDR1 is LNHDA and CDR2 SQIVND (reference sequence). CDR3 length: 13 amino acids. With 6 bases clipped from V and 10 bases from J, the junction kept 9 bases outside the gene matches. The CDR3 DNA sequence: TGTGCCAGTAGCGACAGGGAGAGCTATCCCCAGCATTTT. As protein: CASSDRESYPQHF.

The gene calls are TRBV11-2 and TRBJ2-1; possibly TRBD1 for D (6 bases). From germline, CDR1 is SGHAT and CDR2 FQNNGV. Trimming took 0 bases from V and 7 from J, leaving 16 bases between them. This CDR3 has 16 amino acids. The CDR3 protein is CASSLEWSRGRNEQFF. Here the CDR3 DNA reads TGTGCCAGCAGCTTAGAGTGGTCCAGGGGAAGGAATGAGCAGTTCTTC.

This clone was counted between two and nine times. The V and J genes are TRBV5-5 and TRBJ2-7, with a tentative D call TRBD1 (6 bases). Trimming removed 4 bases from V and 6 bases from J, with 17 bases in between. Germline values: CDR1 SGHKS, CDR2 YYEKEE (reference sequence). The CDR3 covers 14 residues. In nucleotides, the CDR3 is TGTGCCAGCAGCCTGTGGACAGAGCCCTTCGAGCAGTACTTC. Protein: CASSLWTEPFEQYF. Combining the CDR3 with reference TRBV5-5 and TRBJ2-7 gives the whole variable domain DAGVTQSPTHLIKTRGQQVTLRCSPISGHKSVSWYQQVLGQGPQFIFQYYEKEERGRGNFPDRFSARQFPNYSSELNVNALLLGDSALYLCASSLWTEPFEQYFGPGTRLTVT.

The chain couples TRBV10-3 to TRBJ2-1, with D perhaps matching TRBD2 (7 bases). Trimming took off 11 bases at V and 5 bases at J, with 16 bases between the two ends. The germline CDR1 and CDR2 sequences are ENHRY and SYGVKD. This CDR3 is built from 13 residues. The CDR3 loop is CASRGGTDNEQFF. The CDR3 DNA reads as TGTGCCTCTAGGGGGGGGACCGACAATGAGCAGTTCTTC.

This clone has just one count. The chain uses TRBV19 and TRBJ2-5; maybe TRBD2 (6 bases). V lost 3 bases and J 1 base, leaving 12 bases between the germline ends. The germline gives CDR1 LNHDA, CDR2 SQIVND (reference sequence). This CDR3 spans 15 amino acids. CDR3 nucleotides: TGTGCCAGTAGTATGGAGGGAGGTCGCCAAGAGACCCAGTACTTC. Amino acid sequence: CASSMEGGRQETQYF.

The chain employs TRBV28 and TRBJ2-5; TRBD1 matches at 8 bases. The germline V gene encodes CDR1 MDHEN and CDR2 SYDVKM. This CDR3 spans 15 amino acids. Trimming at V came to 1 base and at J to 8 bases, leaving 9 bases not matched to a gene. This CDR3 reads CASSLFTETGVTQYF. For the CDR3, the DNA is TGTGCCAGCAGTTTATTTACCGAGACAGGGGTTACCCAGTACTTC.

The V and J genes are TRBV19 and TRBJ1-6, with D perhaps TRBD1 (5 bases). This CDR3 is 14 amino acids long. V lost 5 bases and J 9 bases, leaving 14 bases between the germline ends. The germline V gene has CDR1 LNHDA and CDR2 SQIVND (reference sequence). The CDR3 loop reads CASSDGGNGSPLHF. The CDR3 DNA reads TGTGCCAGTAGTGACGGGGGGAACGGTTCACCCCTCCACTTT.

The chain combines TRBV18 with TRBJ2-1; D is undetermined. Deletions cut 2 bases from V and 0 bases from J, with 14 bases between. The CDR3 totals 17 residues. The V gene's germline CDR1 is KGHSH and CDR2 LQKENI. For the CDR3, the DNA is TGTGCCAGCTCACCAAGCGCACACCTTAACTCCTACAATGAGCAGTTCTTC. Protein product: CASSPSAHLNSYNEQFF.

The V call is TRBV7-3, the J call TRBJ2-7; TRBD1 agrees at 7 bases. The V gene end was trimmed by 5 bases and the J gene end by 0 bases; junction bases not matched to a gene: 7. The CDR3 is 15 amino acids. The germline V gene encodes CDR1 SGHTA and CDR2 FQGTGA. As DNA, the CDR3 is TGTGCCAGCAGCCTCTCGGACAGGAGCTCCTACGAGCAGTACTTC. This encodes CASSLSDRSSYEQYF.

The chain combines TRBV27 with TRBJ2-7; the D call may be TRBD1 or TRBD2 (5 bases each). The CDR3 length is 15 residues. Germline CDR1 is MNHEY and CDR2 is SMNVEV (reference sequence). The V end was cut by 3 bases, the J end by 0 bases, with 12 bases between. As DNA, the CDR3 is TGTGCCAGCAGTTTTCAGGGTGGGAGCTCCTACGAGCAGTACTTC. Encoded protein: CASSFQGGSSYEQYF.

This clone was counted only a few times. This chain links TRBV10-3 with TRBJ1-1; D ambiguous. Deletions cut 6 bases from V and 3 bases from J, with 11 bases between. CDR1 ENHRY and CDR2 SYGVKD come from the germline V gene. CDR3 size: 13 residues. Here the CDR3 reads CAISLQGDTEAFF. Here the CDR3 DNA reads TGTGCCATCAGCCTACAAGGAGACACTGAAGCTTTCTTT.

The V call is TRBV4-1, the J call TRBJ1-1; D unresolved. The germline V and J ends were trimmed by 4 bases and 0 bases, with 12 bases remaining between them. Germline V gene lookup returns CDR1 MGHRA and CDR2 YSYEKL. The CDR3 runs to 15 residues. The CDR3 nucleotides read TGCGCCAGCAGCCCTCTCTCGGGAGTGAACACTGAAGCTTTCTTT. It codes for CASSPLSGVNTEAFF.

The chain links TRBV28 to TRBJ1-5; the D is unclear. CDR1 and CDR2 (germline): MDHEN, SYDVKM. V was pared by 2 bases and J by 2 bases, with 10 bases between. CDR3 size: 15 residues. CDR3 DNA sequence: TGTGCCAGCAGTTTAAGGGTGTACGGCAATCAGCCCCAGCATTTT. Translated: CASSLRVYGNQPQHF.

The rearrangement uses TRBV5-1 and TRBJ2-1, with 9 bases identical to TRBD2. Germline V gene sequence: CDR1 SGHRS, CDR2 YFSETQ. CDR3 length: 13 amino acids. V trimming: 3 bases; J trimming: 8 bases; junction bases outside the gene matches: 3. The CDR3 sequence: CASSWGLADEQFF. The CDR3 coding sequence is TGCGCCAGCAGCTGGGGACTAGCCGATGAGCAGTTCTTC.

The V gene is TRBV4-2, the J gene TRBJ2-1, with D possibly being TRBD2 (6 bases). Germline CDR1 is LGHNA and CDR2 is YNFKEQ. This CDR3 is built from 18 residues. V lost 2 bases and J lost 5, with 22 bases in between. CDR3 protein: CASSQRPHGGIGDNEQFF. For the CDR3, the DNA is TGTGCCAGCAGCCAAAGGCCTCATGGCGGGATAGGCGACAATGAGCAGTTCTTC.

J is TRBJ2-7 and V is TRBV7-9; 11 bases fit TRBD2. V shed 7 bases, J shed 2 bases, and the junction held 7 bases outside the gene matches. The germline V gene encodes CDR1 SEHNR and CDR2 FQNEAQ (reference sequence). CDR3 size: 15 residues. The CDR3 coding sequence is TGTGCCAGCACCAGGGCACTAGCGGGGGCCTACGAGCAGTACTTC. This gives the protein CASTRALAGAYEQYF.

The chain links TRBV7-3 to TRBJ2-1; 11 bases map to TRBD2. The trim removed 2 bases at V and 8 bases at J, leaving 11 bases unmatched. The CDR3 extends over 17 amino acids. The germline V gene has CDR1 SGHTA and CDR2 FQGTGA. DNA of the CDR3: TGTGCCAGCAGCTTACGGGGGACTAGCGGACAGGGCGATGAGCAGTTCTTC. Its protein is CASSLRGTSGQGDEQFF.

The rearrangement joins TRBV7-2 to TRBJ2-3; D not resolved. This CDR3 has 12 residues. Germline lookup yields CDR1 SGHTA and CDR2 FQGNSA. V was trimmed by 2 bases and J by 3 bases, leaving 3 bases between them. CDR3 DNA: TGTGCCAGCAGCTTACTTACAGATACGCAGTATTTT. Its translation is CASSLLTDTQYF.

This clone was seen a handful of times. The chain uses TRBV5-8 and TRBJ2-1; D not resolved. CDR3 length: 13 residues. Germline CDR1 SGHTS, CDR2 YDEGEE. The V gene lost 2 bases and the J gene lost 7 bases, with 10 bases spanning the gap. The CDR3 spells CASSFQSWNEQFF. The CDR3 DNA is TGTGCCAGCAGCTTCCAGAGTTGGAATGAGCAGTTCTTC.

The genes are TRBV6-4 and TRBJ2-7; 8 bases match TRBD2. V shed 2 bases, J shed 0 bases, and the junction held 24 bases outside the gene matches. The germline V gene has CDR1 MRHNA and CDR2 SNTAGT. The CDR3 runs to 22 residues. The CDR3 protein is CASSDGGPGGGLEKKSSYEQYF. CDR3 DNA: TGTGCCAGCAGTGACGGGGGGCCGGGAGGGGGACTAGAGAAAAAGAGCTCCTACGAGCAGTACTTC.

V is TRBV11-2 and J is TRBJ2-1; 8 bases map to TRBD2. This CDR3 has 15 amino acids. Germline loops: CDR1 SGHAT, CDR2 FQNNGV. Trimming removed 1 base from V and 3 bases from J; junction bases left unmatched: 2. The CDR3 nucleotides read TGTGCCAGCAGCTTAGCAGCGGGAGTCTACAATGAGCAGTTCTTC. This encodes CASSLAAGVYNEQFF.

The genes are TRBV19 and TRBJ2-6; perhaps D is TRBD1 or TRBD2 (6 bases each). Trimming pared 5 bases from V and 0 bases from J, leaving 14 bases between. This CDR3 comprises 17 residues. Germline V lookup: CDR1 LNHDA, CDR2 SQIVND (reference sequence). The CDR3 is CASSLRGPLSGANVLTF. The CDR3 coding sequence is TGTGCCAGTAGTCTTCGGGGGCCCCTCTCTGGGGCCAACGTCCTGACTTTC.

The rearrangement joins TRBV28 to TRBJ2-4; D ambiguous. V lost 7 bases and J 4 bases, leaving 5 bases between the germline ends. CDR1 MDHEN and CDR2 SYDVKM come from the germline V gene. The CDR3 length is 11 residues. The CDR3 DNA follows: TGTGCCAGCACGTCAAAAAACATTCAGTACTTC. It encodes CASTSKNIQYF. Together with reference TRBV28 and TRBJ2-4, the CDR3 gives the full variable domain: DVKVTQSSRYLVKRTGEKVFLECVQDMDHENMFWYRQDPGLGLRLIYFSYDVKMKEKGDIPEGYSVSREKKERFSLILESASTNQTSMYLCASTSKNIQYFGAGTRLSVL.

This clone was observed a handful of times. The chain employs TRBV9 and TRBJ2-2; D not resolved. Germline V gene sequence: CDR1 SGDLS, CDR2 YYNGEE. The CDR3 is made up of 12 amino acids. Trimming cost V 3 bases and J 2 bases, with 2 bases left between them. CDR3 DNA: TGTGCCAGCAGCGCTAACACCGGGGAGCTGTTTTTT. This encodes CASSANTGELFF.